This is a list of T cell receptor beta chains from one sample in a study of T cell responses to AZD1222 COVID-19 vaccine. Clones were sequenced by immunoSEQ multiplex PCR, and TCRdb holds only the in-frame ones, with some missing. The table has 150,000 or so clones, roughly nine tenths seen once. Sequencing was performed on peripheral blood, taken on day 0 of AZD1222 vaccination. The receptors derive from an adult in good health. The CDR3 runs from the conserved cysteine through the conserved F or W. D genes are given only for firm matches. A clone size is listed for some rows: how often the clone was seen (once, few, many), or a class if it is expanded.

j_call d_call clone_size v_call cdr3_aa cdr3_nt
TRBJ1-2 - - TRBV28 CASSLTTYNGYTF TGTGCCAGCAGTTTAACCACCTATAATGGCTACACCTTC
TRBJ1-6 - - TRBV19 CASSTPDRNSPLHF TGTGCCAGTAGTACCCCTGACCGGAATTCACCCCTCCACTTT
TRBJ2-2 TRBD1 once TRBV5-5 CASSGDSMSGELFF TGTGCCAGCAGCGGGGACAGTATGTCCGGGGAGCTGTTTTTT
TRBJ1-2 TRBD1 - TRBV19 CASSPRQGAKSAGYTF TGTGCCAGTAGCCCGAGACAGGGGGCGAAGAGCGCAGGCTACACCTTC
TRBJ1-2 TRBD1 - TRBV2 CASTYLGQGYGYTF TGTGCCAGCACCTACTTGGGACAGGGCTATGGCTACACCTTC
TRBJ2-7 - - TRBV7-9 CASSLGGREQYF TGTGCCAGCAGCTTAGGGGGGCGCGAGCAGTACTTC
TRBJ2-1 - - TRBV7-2 CASSLGSRRVF TGTGCCAGCAGCCTCGGGTCTCGGCGGGTCTTC
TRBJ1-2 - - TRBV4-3 CASSQEVAVTNYGYTF TGCGCCAGCAGCCAAGAAGTGGCGGTAACTAACTATGGCTACACCTTC
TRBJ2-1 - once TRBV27 CASSDQGRVHEQFF TGTGCCAGCAGTGACCAGGGCAGGGTGCACGAGCAGTTCTTC
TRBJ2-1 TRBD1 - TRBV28 CASSDADRNYNEQFF TGTGCCAGCAGCGACGCGGACAGGAATTACAATGAGCAGTTCTTC
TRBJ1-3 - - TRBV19 CASSMAAFKGNTIYF TGTGCCAGTAGTATGGCGGCCTTCAAGGGAAACACCATATATTTT
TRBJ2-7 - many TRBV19 CASKPGPSYEQYF TGTGCCAGTAAGCCCGGGCCCTCCTACGAGCAGTACTTC
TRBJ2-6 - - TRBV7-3 CASSFARDFSSGANVLTF TGTGCCAGCAGTTTCGCTCGGGACTTCAGCTCTGGGGCCAACGTCCTGACTTTC
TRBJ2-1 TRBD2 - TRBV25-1 CASSDQSGRAYNEQFF TGTGCCAGCAGTGACCAAAGCGGGAGGGCCTACAATGAGCAGTTCTTC
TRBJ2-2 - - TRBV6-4 CASSETNTGELFF TGTGCCAGCAGTGAGACAAACACCGGGGAGCTGTTTTTT
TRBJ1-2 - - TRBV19 CASRSEGYGYTF TGTGCCAGTAGATCCGAGGGCTATGGCTACACCTTC
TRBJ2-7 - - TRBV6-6 CASSWDSAGEQYF TGTGCCAGCAGTTGGGATAGCGCCGGGGAGCAGTACTTC
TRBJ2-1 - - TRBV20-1 CSALQPNEQFF TGCAGTGCTCTCCAACCCAATGAGCAGTTCTTC
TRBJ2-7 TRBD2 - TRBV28 CASSFAGLAGNYEQYF TGTGCCAGCAGTTTTGCGGGACTAGCGGGAAACTACGAGCAGTACTTC
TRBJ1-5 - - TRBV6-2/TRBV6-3 CASSYSTRGKGQPQHF TGTGCCAGCAGTTACTCGACCAGGGGCAAAGGCCAGCCCCAGCATTTT
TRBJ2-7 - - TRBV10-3 CAISESRMVRSKARGEQYF TGTGCCATCAGTGAGTCAAGGATGGTAAGAAGCAAAGCTAGAGGCGAGCAGTACTTC
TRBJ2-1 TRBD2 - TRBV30 CAWSELAALSNEQFF TGTGCCTGGAGTGAACTAGCGGCTTTATCCAATGAGCAGTTCTTC
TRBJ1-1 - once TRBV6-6 CASRLGLNTEAFF TGTGCCAGCAGACTAGGGTTGAACACTGAAGCTTTCTTT
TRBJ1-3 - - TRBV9 CASSVLTGAENTIYF TGTGCCAGCAGCGTATTAACGGGGGCTGAAAACACCATATATTTT
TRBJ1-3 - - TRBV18 CASTPGAGNTIYF TGTGCCAGCACCCCGGGGGCTGGAAACACCATATATTTT
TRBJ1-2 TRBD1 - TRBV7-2 CASSSPGVGTVDGYTF TGTGCCAGCAGCTCCCCGGGGGTCGGGACAGTAGATGGCTACACCTTC
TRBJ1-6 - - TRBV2 CASSELGGYHSPLHF TGTGCCAGCAGTGAACTGGGGGGCTATCATTCACCCCTCCACTTT
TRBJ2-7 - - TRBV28 CASSPSPSFYEQYF TGTGCCAGCAGCCCCAGCCCTAGTTTCTACGAGCAGTACTTC
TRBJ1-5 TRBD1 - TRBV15 CATSRSRGRNQPQHF TGTGCCACCAGCAGGAGCAGGGGGCGTAATCAGCCCCAGCATTTT
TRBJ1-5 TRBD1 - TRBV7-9 CASSLATGATAQPQHF TGTGCCAGCAGCTTAGCGACAGGGGCCACTGCTCAGCCCCAGCATTTT
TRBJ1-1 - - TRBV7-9 CASTGGSTYEAFF TGTGCCAGCACCGGGGGGAGTACCTATGAAGCTTTCTTT
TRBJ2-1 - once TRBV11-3 CASSARDTKPDEQFF TGTGCCAGCAGCGCAAGGGACACCAAACCCGATGAGCAGTTCTTC
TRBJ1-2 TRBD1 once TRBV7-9 CASSLRGQGRGYTF TGTGCCAGCAGCTTAAGGGGACAGGGTCGGGGCTACACCTTC
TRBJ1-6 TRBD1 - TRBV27 CASRKQGNNSPLHF TGTGCCAGCAGGAAACAGGGGAATAATTCACCCCTCCACTTT
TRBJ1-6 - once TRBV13 CASSLGNSPLHF TGTGCCAGCAGCTTAGGTAATTCACCCCTCCACTTT
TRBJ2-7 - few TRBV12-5 CASGSWGSHDEQYF TGTGCTAGTGGTTCGTGGGGGTCTCACGACGAGCAGTACTTC
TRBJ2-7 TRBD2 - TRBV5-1 CASSLAGYWTSGEHYEQYF TGCGCCAGCAGCTTGGCCGGGTATTGGACTAGCGGGGAACACTACGAGCAGTACTTC
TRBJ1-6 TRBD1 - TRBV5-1 CASSSPDRGENSPLHF TGCGCCAGCAGCTCACCGGACAGGGGGGAGAATTCACCCCTCCACTTT
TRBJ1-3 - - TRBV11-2 CASSSGISGNTIYF TGTGCCAGCAGCTCTGGGATCTCTGGAAACACCATATATTTT
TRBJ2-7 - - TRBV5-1 CASSLAGPYEQYF TGCGCCAGCAGCTTGGCAGGCCCCTACGAGCAGTACTTC
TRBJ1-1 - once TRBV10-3 CATRSSRDMNTEAFF TGTGCCACCCGAAGTAGTCGGGATATGAACACTGAAGCTTTCTTT
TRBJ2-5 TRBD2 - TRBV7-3 CASSKGLAGGQETQYF TGTGCCAGCAGCAAGGGACTAGCGGGGGGCCAAGAGACCCAGTACTTC
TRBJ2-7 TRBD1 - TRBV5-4 CASSSRDRGYEQYF TGTGCCAGCTCCAGCCGGGACAGGGGCTACGAGCAGTACTTC
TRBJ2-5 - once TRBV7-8 CASSIQGEETQYF TGTGCCAGCAGCATACAGGGTGAAGAGACCCAGTACTTC
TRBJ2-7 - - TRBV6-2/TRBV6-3 CASSYQAMAGLYEQYF TGTGCCAGCAGTTACCAAGCTATGGCAGGGCTCTACGAGCAGTACTTC
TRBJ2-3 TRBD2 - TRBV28 CASSPVSLAGADTQYF TGTGCCAGCAGTCCCGTCAGTCTAGCGGGAGCAGATACGCAGTATTTT